The rows below give T cell receptor beta chains drawn from one sample of a study of blood T cell repertoires in COVID-19. TCRdb's copy holds only in-frame clones and misses some; the assay was immunoSEQ multiplex PCR. The repertoire holds approximately 250,000 clones, with approximately 90% as singletons. Sequences were obtained from PBMCs or T cells enriched from blood (not recorded which). These receptors were obtained from a woman aged 55-69 years in a cohort exposed to, infected with or recovered from COVID-19 (not recorded which). The CDR3 runs from the conserved cysteine through the conserved F or W. Clone size, where shown, is once, few, many, or a class for clones that have expanded.

size: .
V: TRBV19
J: TRBJ1-5
CDR3: CASSIDLYSNQPQHF

size: .
V: TRBV19
J: TRBJ1-1
CDR3: CASSRDRVTEAFF

size: .
V: TRBV2
J: TRBJ2-1
CDR3: CASRGGLAGVGNEQFF

size: .
V: TRBV7-9
J: TRBJ2-2
CDR3: CASTTRDTGELFF

size: .
V: TRBV14
J: TRBJ2-1
CDR3: CASSQGIFMASGRANNEQFF

size: .
V: TRBV5-4
J: TRBJ1-1
CDR3: CASSLWNSYLNTEAFF

size: .
V: TRBV29-1
J: TRBJ2-7
CDR3: CSVPAGEAAPYEQYF

size: few
V: TRBV28
J: TRBJ1-2
CDR3: CASSPGSSYGYTF

size: .
V: TRBV3-1/TRBV3-2
J: TRBJ2-7
CDR3: CASSPPARFEQYF

size: .
V: TRBV7-2
J: TRBJ2-1
CDR3: CASSSRDRAYNEQFF

size: .
V: TRBV30
J: TRBJ2-3
CDR3: CAWSKGGLASSTDTQYF

size: .
V: TRBV24-1
J: TRBJ1-5
CDR3: CATSALGGNQPQHF

size: once
V: TRBV6-1
J: TRBJ1-2
CDR3: CASSEEQGSGYTF

size: .
V: TRBV11-2
J: TRBJ2-2
CDR3: CASSLGWRQAGTGELFF

size: .
V: TRBV11-2
J: TRBJ1-3
CDR3: CASSVNIGGDGNTIYF

size: .
V: TRBV11-2
J: TRBJ2-1
CDR3: CASSSQTGLNEQFF

size: .
V: TRBV30
J: TRBJ2-3
CDR3: CAWSRAADTQYF

size: .
V: TRBV18
J: TRBJ2-7
CDR3: CASSPTSGSSYEQYF

size: .
V: TRBV6-5
J: TRBJ1-1
CDR3: CASSYSLEGPEAFF

size: many
V: TRBV2
J: TRBJ2-7
CDR3: CASSGTTSSYEQYF

size: once
V: TRBV6-2/TRBV6-3
J: TRBJ2-3
CDR3: CASSQPSGRGKSTDTQYF

size: .
V: TRBV5-6
J: TRBJ1-6
CDR3: CASSLEESGTPLHF

size: once
V: TRBV5-1
J: TRBJ2-3
CDR3: CASSLVRLAESTDTQYF

size: .
V: TRBV23-1
J: TRBJ1-5
CDR3: CASSQDRADNQPQHF

size: .
V: TRBV2
J: TRBJ1-5
CDR3: CASSGSGSNQPQHF

size: .
V: TRBV19
J: TRBJ2-2
CDR3: CASNQGTAGTGELFF

size: .
V: TRBV28
J: TRBJ2-7
CDR3: CASSAGQVISYEQYF

size: .
V: TRBV20-1
J: TRBJ1-2
CDR3: CSASQPGQGARNYGYTF

size: .
V: TRBV11-1
J: TRBJ2-7
CDR3: CASSSPRDRDPYEQYF

size: .
V: TRBV7-9
J: TRBJ2-7
CDR3: CASSPFGTSTEQYF

size: .
V: TRBV7-3
J: TRBJ2-2
CDR3: CASSLGTGTGQGELFF

size: .
V: TRBV20-1
J: TRBJ2-3
CDR3: CSASSREAPDTQYF

size: .
V: TRBV9
J: TRBJ1-5
CDR3: CASSRGYSNQPQHF

size: .
V: TRBV27
J: TRBJ2-7
CDR3: CASSLHQGLDEQYF

size: .
V: TRBV5-1
J: TRBJ2-5
CDR3: CASSLGTSSGGETQYF

size: .
V: TRBV3-1/TRBV3-2
J: TRBJ2-7
CDR3: CASSRRTSGTQGEQYF

size: .
V: TRBV5-1
J: TRBJ1-1
CDR3: CASSLTGGSPEAFF

size: .
V: TRBV27
J: TRBJ2-2
CDR3: CASRSLRAGANTGELFF

size: .
V: TRBV7-9
J: TRBJ2-1
CDR3: CASSLDPEQFF

size: .
V: TRBV27
J: TRBJ2-7
CDR3: CASSPSTSGNYEQYF

size: .
V: TRBV28
J: TRBJ2-7
CDR3: CASINSGGLYEQYF

size: .
V: TRBV25-1
J: TRBJ1-5
CDR3: CASSSGQVTNQPQHF

size: .
V: TRBV24-1
J: TRBJ1-1
CDR3: CATSDSRTGDTEAFF